This entry is about one T cell receptor beta chain. The CDR3 runs 13 residues. Germline assignment: CDR1 DFQATT and CDR2 SNEGSKA (reference sequence). V lost 6 bases and J lost 6; bases outside the gene matches: 8. This sample stems from a study of T-cell reconstitution after alpha-beta-depleted transplantation in children. TCRbeta library preparation incorporated unique molecular identifiers. TCRdb called the PCR reads again in MiXCR, with one record for every CDR3 protein. This repertoire shows some 280,000 distinct CDR3 sequences, about a tenth found once; its top ten account for around 10%. The chain carries TRBV20-1 and TRBJ1-5; 7 bases align to TRBD1. This TCR came from a human donor who donated a stem cell graft to a child with SCID. The sequencing here drew on PBMCs from the stem cell graft donor, taken from the stem cell graft. CDR3 in amino acids: CSALTGVGQPQHF. The CDR3 nucleotides read TGCAGTGCATTAACAGGGGTGGGTCAGCCCCAGCATTTT.